This T cell receptor (beta chain) derives from a study of Graves' ophthalmopathy and Graves' hyperthyroidism. Study-level information: Hyperthyroidism is called stable when no ophthalmopathy develops within 18 months of follow-up.

The CDR3 is 13 residues long. Per the germline V gene, CDR1 is ENHRY and CDR2 is SYGVKD. Trimming cost V 4 bases and J 3 bases, with 9 bases left between them. Clinical symptoms, serum thyroxine, TRAb, thyroid ultrasound and orbital computed tomography were relied on for diagnosis. This clonotype was detected ten times or more. Its specificity is not known. Study-level points and caveats: Sensitivity reached more than 70% and specificity roughly 72% when the model predicted ophthalmopathy progression. Blood was where most expanded thyroid clonotypes above 0.001 frequency also turned up.

Amplification of the TCR beta CDR3 regions used RNA transcripts (as template). Amplification began with first-round RT-PCR using HTBI primers, then second-round multiplex PCR was performed. TCRdb reprocessed the multiplex PCR reads via MiXCR and lists one record per CDR3 protein. The sample has roughly 1.1 million distinct CDR3 sequences, 35% to 40% seen once; the top ten hold over 8.5%. The clonotype comes from an adult man with Graves' hyperthyroidism. This chain links TRBV10-3 with TRBJ2-5, with D maybe TRBD1 (5 bases). Sequenced: peripheral blood or thyroid tissue (not recorded which). The CDR3 DNA sequence: TGTGCCATCAGTGGGGGCAGTAAAGAGACCCAGTACTTC. Its translation: CAISGGSKETQYF.